A selection of T cell receptor beta chains follows, all from one sample in a study of blood T cell repertoires in COVID-19. Sequenced by immunoSEQ multiplex PCR; TCRdb stores in-frame clones only, minus some. The sample lists under 250,000 clones, just under 85% seen once, with roughly 1.3% in the top ten. Sequences were obtained from PBMCs or T cells enriched from blood (not recorded which). These receptors were obtained from a middle-aged woman with acute COVID-19. Both conserved end residues are part of each CDR3. The D gene is left open where the match is weak. Not all rows give a size; the values are once, few, many and, for expanded clones, a class.

>-|TRBJ1-1|TRBV6-5|TRBD1
CASSYDRGMNTEAFF
TGTGCCAGCAGTTACGACAGGGGAATGAACACTGAAGCTTTCTTT
>-|TRBJ2-6|TRBV11-2|-
CASSFAGANVLTF
TGTGCCAGCAGCTTCGCTGGGGCCAACGTCCTGACTTTC
>-|TRBJ1-2|TRBV27|-
CASSPGLVYGYTF
TGTGCCAGCAGCCCAGGACTTGTCTATGGCTACACCTTC
>few|TRBJ2-7|TRBV7-2|-
CASSLEYTGMKRREQYF
TGTGCCAGCAGCTTAGAGTATACGGGAATGAAAAGGCGCGAGCAGTACTTC
>-|TRBJ1-6|TRBV13|-
CASSLDSSYNSPLHF
TGTGCCAGCAGCTTAGACAGCTCCTATAATTCACCCCTCCACTTT
>-|TRBJ1-2|TRBV2|TRBD1
CASSEALPTGGEGYTF
TGTGCCAGCAGTGAAGCGCTCCCGACAGGGGGCGAAGGCTACACCTTC
>-|TRBJ2-3|TRBV9|TRBD2
CASSVASGGPPDTQYF
TGTGCCAGCAGCGTAGCCAGCGGGGGGCCCCCAGATACGCAGTATTTT
>-|TRBJ1-4|TRBV5-1|-
CASSLGRQGGTLGKLFF
TGCGCCAGCAGCTTGGGGCGGCAGGGAGGAACTTTGGGAAAACTGTTTTTT
>few|TRBJ2-1|TRBV3-1/TRBV3-2|-
CASSRLLSNEQFF
TGTGCCAGCAGCCGCCTACTTAGCAATGAGCAGTTCTTC
>once|TRBJ1-4|TRBV29-1|-
CSVRADEKLFF
TGCAGCGTGAGGGCAGATGAAAAACTGTTTTTT
>few|TRBJ1-5|TRBV7-9|-
CASSRHGGGQPQHF
TGTGCCAGCAGCCGCCACGGGGGTGGACAGCCCCAGCATTTT
>-|TRBJ1-5|TRBV7-5|-
CVTDRGKYQPQHF
TGTGTTACGGACAGGGGGAAATACCAGCCCCAGCATTTT
>-|TRBJ1-5|TRBV15|-
CATSRDPEPQHF
TGTGCCACCAGCAGAGATCCTGAGCCCCAGCATTTT
>-|TRBJ1-4|TRBV11-2|-
CASSASGTPNEKLFF
TGTGCCAGCAGCGCCTCGGGGACACCTAATGAAAAACTGTTTTTT
>-|TRBJ2-5|TRBV7-2|-
CASSLAGVETQYF
TGTGCCAGCAGCTTAGCAGGGGTCGAGACCCAGTACTTC
>-|TRBJ2-1|TRBV18|-
CASSPSEGFEQFF
TGTGCCAGCTCACCATCCGAGGGCTTTGAGCAGTTCTTC
>-|TRBJ2-2|TRBV9|-
CASSVTAGELFF
TGTGCCAGCAGCGTAACGGCCGGGGAGCTGTTTTTT
>-|TRBJ2-7|TRBV6-5|TRBD1
CASSPHRGAYEQYF
TGTGCCAGCAGCCCCCACAGGGGCGCCTACGAGCAGTACTTC
>-|TRBJ1-4|TRBV23-1|-
CASRPGVEKLFF
TGCGCCAGCAGACCAGGGGTCGAAAAACTGTTTTTT
>-|TRBJ2-2|TRBV5-4|-
CASSLAQANTGELFF
TGTGCCAGCAGCTTGGCTCAGGCCAACACCGGGGAGCTGTTTTTT
>-|TRBJ1-3|TRBV7-2|TRBD1
CASQNRGTGNTIYF
TGTGCCAGTCAAAACAGGGGAACTGGAAACACCATATATTTT